The 18 T cell receptor beta chains presented below share a single source sample, sequenced in a study of regulatory T cells in long-lasting Graves disease. Time point specified: newly diagnosed GD, antithyroid drugs for less than 3 months. The authors made the TCR library using RNA they extracted from PBMCs. Combining iRepertoire HTBI primers with Arm-PCR of CDR3 regions, the authors built TCR beta libraries. MiXCR, run by TCRdb on the multiplex PCR reads, gives a single entry per CDR3 protein. The table records roughly 560,000 distinct CDR3 sequences, 12% of them present only once. Another study also made use of these data, one on T cells in Graves' hyperthyroidism and ophthalmopathy.

The sample here was peripheral blood mononuclear cells (PBMCs), taken at new diagnosis, from a patient treated with antithyroid drugs. The receptors originated from a woman in her twenties or thirties with Graves disease.

This clonotype appeared a few times. This sequence joins TRBV9 and TRBJ2-7, with 11 bases that match TRBD1. This CDR3 is built from 13 residues. In germline, CDR1 is SGDLS, CDR2 YYNGEE. The J segment lost 4 bases and the V segment lost 7 bases, leaving 4 bases of the junction unmatched. CDR3 in amino acids: CASAGQGAYEQYF. CDR3 sequence (DNA): TGTGCCAGCGCAGGACAGGGGGCTTACGAGCAGTACTTC.

This clonotype was seen ten or more times. The chain couples TRBV19 to TRBJ1-3; D call uncertain. V gave up 5 bases and J gave up 4 bases, with 15 bases separating them. Germline-derived CDR1 and CDR2 are LNHDA and SQIVND (reference sequence). The CDR3 is 15 residues long. In DNA, the CDR3 is TGTGCCAGTAGTCTCCACACGGTCCGCGGAAACACCATATATTTT. It yields the protein CASSLHTVRGNTIYF.

The V and J genes are TRBV9 and TRBJ2-7, with D unresolved. This CDR3 contains 16 residues. V lost 1 base and J lost 6, with 20 bases in between. Per germline, CDR1 SGDLS and CDR2 YYNGEE. CDR3 sequence: CASSVLPRLRTAEQYF. In nucleotides, the CDR3 is TGTGCCAGCAGCGTATTGCCCCGCCTACGGACGGCCGAGCAGTACTTC.

This clonotype was recorded at least ten times. This chain joins TRBV29-1 and TRBJ2-7; TRBD2 agrees at 9 bases. The germline CDR1 and CDR2 sequences are SQVTM and ANQGSEA. This CDR3 has 15 amino acids. Unmatched junction bases numbered 7, after V lost 1 base and J lost 3 bases. Here the CDR3 reads CSVEGVAGALYEQYF. DNA of the CDR3: TGCAGCGTTGAAGGGGTAGCGGGAGCTCTCTACGAGCAGTACTTC.

This chain uses TRBV2 with TRBJ1-4, with 9 nucleotides matching TRBD1. The V and J ends lost 4 bases and 6 bases, in that order; junction bases with no gene match: 3. This CDR3 comprises 14 residues. CDR1 and CDR2 from the germline V gene are SNHLY and FYNNEI. DNA of the CDR3: TGTGCCAGCAGTGGGGACAGGGTATATGAAAAACTGTTTTTT. Protein sequence: CASSGDRVYEKLFF.

This clonotype was found many times. The chain has TRBV12-3 or TRBV12-4 and TRBJ1-1, with 7 bases that match TRBD1. This CDR3 region has 14 residues. V shed 8 bases and J 2 bases; nucleotides not matched to a gene: 8. CDR3 protein: CASRRGGINTEAFF. The CDR3 DNA sequence: TGTGCCAGCCGACGAGGGGGCATCAACACTGAAGCTTTCTTT.

There are many counts of this clonotype. The chain has TRBV6-1 and TRBJ1-1; TRBD1 agrees at 7 bases. The CDR3 length is 13 residues. The junction had 1 base not matched to a gene; V was cut back by 6 bases and J by 0 bases. The germline V gene has CDR1 MNHNS and CDR2 SASEGT. CDR3 in amino acids: CASSGQVNTEAFF. The CDR3 coding sequence is TGTGCCAGCAGCGGACAGGTGAACACTGAAGCTTTCTTT.

This clonotype was seen many times. The V call is TRBV11-3, the J call TRBJ2-2, with TRBD1 matching 10 bases. The CDR3 is 16 amino acids. From germline, CDR1 is SGHNT and CDR2 YENEEA. The V and J ends lost 4 bases and 3 bases, in that order; junction bases with no gene match: 5. CDR3 sequence reads: CASSSWTGGDTGELFF. CDR3 nucleotide sequence: TGTGCCAGCAGCTCCTGGACAGGGGGAGACACCGGGGAGCTGTTTTTT.

The CDR3 reads CSARPVDRSDHGTQYF. DNA for the CDR3: TGCAGTGCTAGACCCGTCGACCGGAGCGATCATGGGACCCAGTACTTC. This rearrangement joins TRBV20-1 to TRBJ2-5; no clear D. This CDR3 is 16 amino acids long. Trimming removed 2 bases from V and 7 bases from J, with 23 bases in between. CDR1 is DFQATT, CDR2 SNEGSKA, per germline (reference sequence).

The V and J genes are TRBV10-1 and TRBJ2-3; TRBD2 matches 11 bases. Per the germline V gene, CDR1 is WNHNN and CDR2 is SYGVQD (reference sequence). J lost 1 base, V lost 3 bases, and 3 bases had no gene match. The CDR3 runs to 16 residues. The CDR3 reads CASSDSGLAGTDTQYF. The CDR3 coding sequence is TGCGCCAGCAGTGACTCGGGACTAGCGGGCACAGATACGCAGTATTTT.

This clonotype occurred many times. The chain has TRBV11-1 and TRBJ2-2; TRBD1 matches 7 bases. Trimming cost V 4 bases and J 6 bases; bases outside gene matches: 8. Germline-derived CDR1 and CDR2 are SGHAT and FQDESV (reference sequence). This CDR3 is 15 amino acids long. The CDR3 is CASSSRQGRAGELFF. CDR3 nucleotides: TGTGCCAGCAGCTCCCGACAGGGTCGCGCCGGGGAGCTGTTTTTT.

This clonotype was observed at least ten times. The gene calls are TRBV11-2 and TRBJ2-7; TRBD2 matches 7 bases. This CDR3 is built from 13 residues. Germline V gene lookup returns CDR1 SGHAT and CDR2 FQNNGV. Unmatched junction bases numbered 4, after V lost 6 bases and J lost 2 bases. CDR3 sequence reads: CASSPSGTYEQYF. The CDR3 DNA is TGTGCCAGCAGTCCTAGCGGTACCTACGAGCAGTACTTC.

This clonotype turned up a few times. This sequence joins TRBV6-2 or TRBV6-3 and TRBJ2-5; 8 bases are shared with TRBD2. Trimming cost V 4 bases and J 5 bases; bases outside gene matches: 9. The CDR3 totals 15 residues. Per germline, CDR1 MNHEY and CDR2 SVGEGT. CDR3 coding DNA: TGTGCCAGCAGTTTTTTAGCGGGACTCGGGGAGACCCAGTACTTC. Translated, it gives CASSFLAGLGETQYF.

This clonotype was counted between two and nine times. The chain carries TRBV20-1 and TRBJ1-1; the D gene is possibly TRBD1 (5 bases). Germline lookup yields CDR1 DFQATT and CDR2 SNEGSKA (reference sequence). The V end lost 3 bases, the J end lost 6 bases, and 20 bases lay between the germline ends. The CDR3 length is 15 residues. The CDR3 sequence: CSASQMGTSEAEAFF. The CDR3 nucleotides are TGCAGTGCTAGTCAGATGGGGACCTCCGAGGCTGAAGCTTTCTTT.

The chain has TRBV6-1 and TRBJ2-3; D gene uncertain. TRBJ2-7 matches the DNA end more closely, so the J call is doubtful. The CDR3 is 12 amino acids. CDR1 and CDR2 from the germline V gene are MNHNS and SASEGT. This CDR3 reads CASSTLDYEQYF. The CDR3 nucleotides are TGTGCCAGCAGTACGCTCGACTACGAGCAGTACTTC.

The chain combines TRBV5-1 with TRBJ2-1; D tentatively fits TRBD1 or TRBD2 (5 bases each). This CDR3 region has 13 residues. V shed 0 bases and J shed 6 bases, with 7 bases lying between them. Germline lookup yields CDR1 SGHRS and CDR2 YFSETQ. This chain's CDR3 is CASSLAGTNEQFF. The CDR3 coding sequence is TGCGCCAGCAGCTTGGCCGGGACCAATGAGCAGTTCTTC.

This clonotype was counted ten times or more. The chain links TRBV2 to TRBJ1-4; 7 nucleotides match TRBD1. The J segment lost 6 bases and the V segment lost 7 bases, leaving 8 bases of the junction unmatched. CDR1 and CDR2 from the germline V gene are SNHLY and FYNNEI. The CDR3 is 14 residues long. The CDR3 protein is CASKPGTAHEKLFF. The DNA of the CDR3 is TGTGCCAGCAAACCCGGGACAGCCCATGAAAAACTGTTTTTT.

This clonotype was detected ten times or more. CDR3: CSARVPQPNQPQHF. The CDR3 nucleotides are TGCAGTGCTAGAGTACCTCAGCCGAATCAGCCCCAGCATTTT. The V gene is TRBV20-1, the J gene TRBJ1-5; D gene ambiguous. This CDR3 is 14 amino acids long. The V gene's germline CDR1 is DFQATT and CDR2 SNEGSKA (reference sequence). Trimming stripped 1 base from V and 4 bases from J, with 11 bases between.